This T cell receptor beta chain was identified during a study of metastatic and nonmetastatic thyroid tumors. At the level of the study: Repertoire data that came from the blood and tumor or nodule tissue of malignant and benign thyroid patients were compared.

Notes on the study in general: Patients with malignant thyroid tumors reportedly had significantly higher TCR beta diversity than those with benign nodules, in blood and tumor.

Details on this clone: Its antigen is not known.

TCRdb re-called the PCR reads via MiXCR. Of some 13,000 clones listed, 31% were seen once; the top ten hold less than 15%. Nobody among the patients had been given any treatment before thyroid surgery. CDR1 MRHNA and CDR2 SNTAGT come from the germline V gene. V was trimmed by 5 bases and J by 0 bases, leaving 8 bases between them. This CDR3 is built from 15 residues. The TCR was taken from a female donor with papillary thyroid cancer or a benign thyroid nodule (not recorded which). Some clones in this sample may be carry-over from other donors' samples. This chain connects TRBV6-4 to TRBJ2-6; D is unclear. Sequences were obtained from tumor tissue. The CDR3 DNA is TGTGCCAGCAGTAGAGGCGCCTCTGGGGCCAACGTCCTGACTTTC. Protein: CASSRGASGANVLTF.